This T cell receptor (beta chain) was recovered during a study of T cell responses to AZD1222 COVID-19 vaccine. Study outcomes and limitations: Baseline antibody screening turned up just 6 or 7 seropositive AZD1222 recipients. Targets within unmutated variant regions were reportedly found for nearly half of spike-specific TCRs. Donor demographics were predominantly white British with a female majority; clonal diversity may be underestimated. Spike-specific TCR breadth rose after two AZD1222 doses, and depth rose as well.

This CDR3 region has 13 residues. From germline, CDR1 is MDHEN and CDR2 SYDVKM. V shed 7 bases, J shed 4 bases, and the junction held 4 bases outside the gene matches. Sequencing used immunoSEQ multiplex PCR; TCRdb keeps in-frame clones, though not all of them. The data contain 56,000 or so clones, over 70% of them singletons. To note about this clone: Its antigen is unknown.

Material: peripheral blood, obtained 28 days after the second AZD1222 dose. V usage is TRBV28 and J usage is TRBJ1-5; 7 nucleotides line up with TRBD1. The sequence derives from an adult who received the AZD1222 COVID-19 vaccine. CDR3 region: CASKGAANQPQHF. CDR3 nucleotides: TGTGCCAGCAAGGGGGCGGCTAATCAGCCCCAGCATTTT.